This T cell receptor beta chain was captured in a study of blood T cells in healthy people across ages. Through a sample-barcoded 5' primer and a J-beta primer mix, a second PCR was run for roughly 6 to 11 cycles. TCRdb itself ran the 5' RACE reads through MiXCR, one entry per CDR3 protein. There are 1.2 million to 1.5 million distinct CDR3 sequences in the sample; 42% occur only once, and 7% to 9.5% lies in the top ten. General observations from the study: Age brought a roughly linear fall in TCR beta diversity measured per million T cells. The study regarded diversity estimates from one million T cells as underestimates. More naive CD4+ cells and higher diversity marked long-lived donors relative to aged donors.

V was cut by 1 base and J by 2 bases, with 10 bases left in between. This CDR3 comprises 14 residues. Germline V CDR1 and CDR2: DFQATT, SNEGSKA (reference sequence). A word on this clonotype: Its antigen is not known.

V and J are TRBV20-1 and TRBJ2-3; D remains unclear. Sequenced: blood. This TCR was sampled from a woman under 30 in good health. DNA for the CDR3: TGCAGTGCTAGAGTCAGTCCTACCACAGATACGCAGTATTTT. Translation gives CSARVSPTTDTQYF.